Below, one TCR beta chain is given with its context. The specificity of this receptor is unknown. Within one base of it there is no much larger clone, and no base qualities were kept. This sample is part of a study of technical replicates of blood from several donors (dated by TCRdb to 2015 to 2018). Libraries came from the immunoSEQ multiplex PCR assay. In its TCRdb copy, this immuneACCESS table keeps in-frame sequences only and misses some clones. Where compared with another copy, unresolved V genes explain less than half of these, and the others have no known cause. The sample table lists around 100,000 clones, 96% of them with a count of one. The biggest ten clones account for roughly 0.19% of the sample. The CDR3 covers 14 residues, taking in both the cysteine and the phenylalanine. Only the CDR3 region is kept as DNA, spanning 42 bases read in frame from base 1. Based on the germline V gene, the CDR1 and CDR2 sequences are SGHDN and FVKESK. From V the trimming removes 6 bases and from J it removes 4 bases, while the gene matches leave 7 bases of the junction unaccounted for.

The receptor was derived from a human donor in good health. The sequence is built from TRBV14 and TRBJ2-7; a stretch of 9 junction bases matches TRBD2. Input material: T cells isolated from PBMCs. CDR3 sequence: CASRPSGVRYEQYF. The nucleotide sequence reads TGTGCCAGCAGACCTAGCGGGGTGAGGTACGAGCAGTACTTC.